This entry lists 25 T cell receptor beta chains sequenced from one sample in a study of tumor-infiltrating lymphocytes in localized non-small cell lung cancer. Using immunoSEQ multiplex PCR, the repertoire was profiled, and TCRdb retains in-frame clones only, with some absent. The sample holds 9,000 or so clones, 70% to 85% seen once. Material for sequencing was uninvolved lung tissue not adjacent to the tumor. These TCRs come from a human donor with non-small cell lung cancer.

This chain links TRBV7-8 with TRBJ1-5, with D tentatively TRBD1 (6 bases). The germline V gene encodes CDR1 SGHVS and CDR2 FQNEAQ. Trimming took 4 bases from V and 7 from J, leaving 17 bases between them. This CDR3 region has 15 residues. CDR3 protein: CASSSGGRVGQPQHF. The DNA for the CDR3 is TGTGCCAGCAGCTCCGGGGGCAGGGTTGGACAGCCCCAGCATTTT.

The chain combines TRBV7-6 with TRBJ2-1; a possible D gene is TRBD2 (6 bases). This CDR3 comprises 15 residues. V dropped 2 bases and J dropped 5 bases, with 13 bases sitting between them. Germline-derived CDR1 and CDR2 are SGHVS and FNYEAQ. In DNA, the CDR3 is TGTGCCAGCAGCTTACCGAACGAGCGGGACAATGAGCAGTTCTTC. Encoded protein: CASSLPNERDNEQFF.

This chain links TRBV21-1 with TRBJ2-5; whether TRBD2, the table's D call, matches the DNA was not checked. TRBV21-1 is assigned pseudogene status. This CDR3 spans 12 amino acids. For the CDR3, the DNA is TGTGCCAGCAGCAAAAACCGGGAGACCCAGTACTTC. Translated, it gives CASSKNRETQYF.

The chain carries TRBV5-3 and TRBJ2-5, with D perhaps matching TRBD2 (5 bases). TRBV5-3 is known as an ORF, though its function is uncertain. The V end lost 9 bases, the J end lost 1 base, and 13 bases lay between the germline ends. The CDR3 has 13 residues. The chain's CDR3 is CATVDSIQETQYF. The CDR3 bases are TGTGCCACTGTGGACTCCATCCAAGAGACCCAGTACTTC.

The sample holds a few counts of this clone. The chain combines TRBV7-2 with TRBJ2-1, with TRBD2 identical over 7 bases. The germline V gene encodes CDR1 SGHTA and CDR2 FQGNSA. CDR3 length equals 15 residues. V lost 5 bases and J lost 7; bases outside the gene matches: 11. CDR3 sequence (DNA): TGTGCCAGCAGCCGGAGCGGGGATGCGTATAATGAGCAGTTCTTC. This gives the protein CASSRSGDAYNEQFF. Looking up the rest from reference TRBV7-2 and TRBJ2-1 gives the full variable domain: GAGVSQSPSNKVTEKGKDVELRCDPISGHTALYWYRQSLGQGLEFLIYFQGNSAPDKSGLPSDRFSAERTGGSVSTLTIQRTQQEDSAVYLCASSRSGDAYNEQFFGPGTRLTVL.

The V gene is TRBV7-2, the J gene TRBJ1-5, with D hard to call. Germline assignment: CDR1 SGHTA and CDR2 FQGNSA. The CDR3 covers 14 residues. V gave up 2 bases and J gave up 4 bases, with 9 bases separating them. DNA for the CDR3: TGTGCCAGCAGCTTATGGGCAGCAAATCAGCCCCAGCATTTT. Encoded protein: CASSLWAANQPQHF.

The V gene is TRBV1, the J gene TRBJ1-1. TRBV1 is labeled a pseudogene. The CDR3 is made up of 15 amino acids. Here the CDR3 reads CTSSRPGLMNTEAFF. In nucleotides, the CDR3 is TGCACCAGCAGCCGTCCGGGACTCATGAACACTGAAGCTTTCTTT.

V usage is TRBV4-1 and J usage is TRBJ2-3, with 8 bases lining up with TRBD2. Trimming cost V 5 bases and J 1 base; bases outside gene matches: 8. The length of the CDR3 is 16 residues. Germline loops: CDR1 MGHRA, CDR2 YSYEKL. The CDR3 loop is CASSLTGGLGTDTQYF. The CDR3 region has the DNA TGCGCCAGCAGCTTAACGGGGGGACTAGGCACAGATACGCAGTATTTT.

The chain employs TRBV7-6 and TRBJ1-5; D remains unclear. Germline CDR1 and CDR2: SGHVS and FNYEAQ. CDR3 size: 15 residues. Trimming pared 1 base from V and 3 bases from J, leaving 10 bases between. The CDR3 protein is CASSLEARVNQPQHF. Here the CDR3 DNA reads TGTGCCAGCAGCTTAGAGGCGAGGGTCAATCAGCCCCAGCATTTT.

V and J are TRBV4-1 and TRBJ1-3, with 9 bases matching TRBD1. Germline assignment: CDR1 MGHRA and CDR2 YSYEKL. The CDR3 loop spans 16 amino acids. V was pared by 5 bases and J by 3 bases, with 8 bases of the junction left unmatched. The CDR3 here is CASSAPGTGFGNTIYF. The CDR3 DNA reads TGCGCCAGCAGCGCCCCCGGGACAGGGTTTGGAAACACCATATATTTT.

This clone was observed a handful of times. The gene calls are TRBV28 and TRBJ2-2, with D possibly TRBD1 on 5 matching bases. CDR1 is MDHEN and CDR2 is SYDVKM in the germline V gene. Trimming took 9 bases from V and 5 from J, leaving 10 bases between them. The CDR3 runs 12 residues. This CDR3 reads CASYRGTGELFF. The CDR3 region has the DNA TGTGCCAGTTATAGGGGTACCGGGGAGCTGTTTTTT.

The chain recombines TRBV6-5 with TRBJ1-3, with unresolved D. The germline CDR1 and CDR2 sequences are MNHEY and SVGAGI. This CDR3 region has 15 residues. V gave up 6 bases and J gave up 0 bases, with 12 bases separating them. CDR3 protein: CASSPPSGSGNTIYF. In nucleotides, the CDR3 is TGTGCCAGCAGCCCGCCATCGGGCTCTGGAAACACCATATATTTT.

The chain joins TRBV7-2 to TRBJ2-5; 7 nucleotides agree with TRBD2. The V and J ends lost 5 bases and 5 bases, in that order; junction bases with no gene match: 5. This CDR3 region has 13 residues. The germline V gene has CDR1 SGHTA and CDR2 FQGNSA. CDR3 residues: CASSVRTSETQYF. In DNA, the CDR3 is TGTGCCAGCAGCGTAAGGACTAGTGAGACCCAGTACTTC.

The chain couples TRBV19 to TRBJ2-7; D unclear. V lost 5 bases and J lost 1, with 12 bases in between. CDR1 is LNHDA and CDR2 is SQIVND in the germline V gene (reference sequence). The CDR3 sequence is 14 residues long. As DNA, the CDR3 is TGTGCCAGTAGTCTCGCACAGCCGTCCTACGAGCAGTACTTC. It yields the protein CASSLAQPSYEQYF.

The J gene is TRBJ1-2, the V gene TRBV6-1; D gene uncertain. Germline V gene lookup returns CDR1 MNHNS and CDR2 SASEGT. The CDR3 loop spans 12 amino acids. Trimming took 1 base from V and 12 from J, leaving 12 bases between them. DNA of the CDR3: TGTGCCAGCAGTGAAGACCATCCCTACCACACCTTC. As protein: CASSEDHPYHTF.

V is TRBV7-2 and J is TRBJ2-1; TRBD2 matches at 9 bases. This CDR3 region has 16 residues. Germline trimming cut 4 bases from V and 5 bases from J; bases unmatched to any gene: 9. Germline-derived CDR1 and CDR2 are SGHTA and FQGNSA. As DNA, the CDR3 is TGTGCCAGCAGCTGGTTAGCGGGAGCGGGTCACAATGAGCAGTTCTTC. Translating it yields CASSWLAGAGHNEQFF.

The DNA for the CDR3 is TGTGCCAGCAGCAGGGGACAGACTAACAATGAGCAGTTCTTC. This sequence encodes CASSRGQTNNEQFF. The chain has TRBV7-3 and TRBJ2-1; 7 nucleotides agree with TRBD1. With 5 bases clipped from V and 5 bases from J, the junction kept 6 bases outside the gene matches. The germline V gene has CDR1 SGHTA and CDR2 FQGTGA. CDR3 length: 14 residues.

The chain links TRBV7-6 to TRBJ1-1; D unclear. The ends were cut back, 4 bases at V and 4 bases at J, with 13 bases in the middle. CDR3 length: 14 residues. CDR1 and CDR2 (germline): SGHVS, FNYEAQ. In DNA, the CDR3 is TGTGCCAGCAGCTCTGGCCTAGAGTCCACTGAAGCTTTCTTT. This translates into CASSSGLESTEAFF. Using reference TRBV7-6 and TRBJ1-1 for the parts outside the CDR3, the full variable domain is GAGVSQSPRYKVTKRGQDVALRCDPISGHVSLYWYRQALGQGPEFLTYFNYEAQQDKSGLPNDRFSAERPEGSISTLTIQRTEQRDSAMYRCASSSGLESTEAFFGQGTRLTVV.

V usage is TRBV6-1 and J usage is TRBJ2-4; 7 positions agree with TRBD2. This CDR3 has 15 amino acids. CDR1 MNHNS and CDR2 SASEGT come from the germline V gene. V dropped 6 bases and J dropped 3; count of bases not matched to a gene: 8. CDR3 bases: TGTGCCAGCAGGGCTCGGGAGGTAGGCAAAAACATTCAGTACTTC. It encodes CASRAREVGKNIQYF.

The chain joins TRBV5-1 to TRBJ2-3; TRBD2 matches at 7 bases. CDR1 is SGHRS, CDR2 YFSETQ, per germline. This CDR3 has 14 amino acids. V lost 0 bases, J lost 5 bases, and 3 bases stayed unmatched. This chain's CDR3 is CASSLVLAGDTQYF. Here the CDR3 DNA reads TGCGCCAGCAGCTTGGTTTTAGCGGGAGATACGCAGTATTTT. The entire variable domain, with the rest obtained from reference TRBV5-1 and TRBJ2-3, is as follows: KAGVTQTPRYLIKTRGQQVTLSCSPISGHRSVSWYQQTPGQGLQFLFEYFSETQRNKGNFPGRFSGRQFSNSRSEMNVSTLELGDSALYLCASSLVLAGDTQYFGPGTRLTVL.

This clone has just one count. The chain couples TRBV30 to TRBJ1-2; D is undetermined. This CDR3 comprises 12 residues. Germline CDR1 and CDR2: GTSNPN and SVGIG (reference sequence). The germline V and J ends were trimmed by 2 bases and 8 bases, with 12 bases remaining between them. The CDR3 sequence: CAWSSNTQGYTF. CDR3 coding DNA: TGTGCCTGGAGTTCGAACACGCAAGGCTACACCTTC.

The chain joins TRBV27 to TRBJ1-1; D remains ambiguous. Germline CDR1 is MNHEY and CDR2 is SMNVEV (reference sequence). Trimming removed 5 bases from V and 1 base from J, with 20 bases in between. This CDR3 comprises 17 residues. CDR3 sequence reads: CASSQLVPRTRNTEAFF. The CDR3 DNA is TGTGCCAGCAGTCAGCTCGTTCCCCGGACGAGGAACACTGAAGCTTTCTTT.

This chain links TRBV19 with TRBJ1-2, with D perhaps TRBD1 (5 bases). V was cut by 5 bases and J by 4 bases, with 11 bases left in between. This CDR3 has 13 amino acids. CDR1 and CDR2 from the germline V gene are LNHDA and SQIVND (reference sequence). In nucleotides, the CDR3 is TGTGCCAGTAGTCCGGGGGTAGGCTATGGCTACACCTTC. It yields the protein CASSPGVGYGYTF.

The chain recombines TRBV9 with TRBJ1-4; a possible D gene is TRBD1 (5 bases). The CDR3 is 14 amino acids. The germline V gene has CDR1 SGDLS and CDR2 YYNGEE. V was cut by 0 bases and J by 8 bases, with 11 bases left in between. CDR3 in DNA: TGTGCCAGCAGCGTAGACGGGGGAAGGGAAAAACTGTTTTTT. Protein sequence: CASSVDGGREKLFF. Filled out from reference TRBV9 and TRBJ1-4, the complete variable domain reads DSGVTQTPKHLITATGQRVTLRCSPRSGDLSVYWYQQSLDQGLQFLIQYYNGEERAKGNILERFSAQQFPDLHSELNLSSLELGDSALYFCASSVDGGREKLFFGSGTQLSVL.

The sample holds a few counts of this clone. The genes are TRBV11-2 and TRBJ2-1; D is possibly TRBD1 or TRBD2 (6 bases each). The CDR3 totals 17 residues. Trimming removed 1 base at V and 4 bases at J, with 17 bases between. Germline V gene data show CDR1 as SGHAT and CDR2 as FQNNGV. The CDR3 loop reads CASSLAAGDWSYNEQFF. The CDR3 coding sequence is TGTGCCAGCAGCTTAGCGGCAGGGGACTGGTCATACAATGAGCAGTTCTTC. Full variable domain (remainder filled in from reference TRBV11-2 and TRBJ2-1): EAGVAQSPRYKIIEKRQSVAFWCNPISGHATLYWYQQILGQGPKLLIQFQNNGVVDDSQLPKDRFSAERLKGVDSTLKIQPAKLEDSAVYLCASSLAAGDWSYNEQFFGPGTRLTVL.